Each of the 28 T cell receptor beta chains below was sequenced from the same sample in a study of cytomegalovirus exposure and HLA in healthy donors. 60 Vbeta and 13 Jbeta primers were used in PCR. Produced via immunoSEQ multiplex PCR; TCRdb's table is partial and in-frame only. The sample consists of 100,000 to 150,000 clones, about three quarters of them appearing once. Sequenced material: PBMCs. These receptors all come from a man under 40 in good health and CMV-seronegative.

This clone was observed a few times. The chain's CDR3 is CASSARVSVGYEQYF. In nucleotides, the CDR3 is TGTGCCAGCTCGGCGAGGGTCTCAGTGGGCTACGAGCAGTACTTC. The chain recombines TRBV11-2 with TRBJ2-7; D is perhaps TRBD2 (5 bases). Germline lookup yields CDR1 SGHAT and CDR2 FQNNGV. V lost 8 bases, J lost 3 bases, and 20 bases lay in between. The CDR3 extends over 15 amino acids.

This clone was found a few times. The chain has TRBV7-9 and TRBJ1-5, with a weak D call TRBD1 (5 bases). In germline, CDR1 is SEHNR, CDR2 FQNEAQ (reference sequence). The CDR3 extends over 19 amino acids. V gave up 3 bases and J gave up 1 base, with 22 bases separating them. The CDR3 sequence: CASSLDLSGGSWSNQPQHF. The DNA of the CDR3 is TGTGCCAGCAGCTTGGATTTGAGCGGGGGAAGTTGGAGCAATCAGCCCCAGCATTTT. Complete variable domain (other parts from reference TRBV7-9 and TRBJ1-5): DTGVSQNPRHKITKRGQNVTFRCDPISEHNRLYWYRQTLGQGPEFLTYFQNEAQLEKSRLLSDRFSAERPKGSFSTLEIQRTEQGDSAMYLCASSLDLSGGSWSNQPQHFGDGTRLSIL.

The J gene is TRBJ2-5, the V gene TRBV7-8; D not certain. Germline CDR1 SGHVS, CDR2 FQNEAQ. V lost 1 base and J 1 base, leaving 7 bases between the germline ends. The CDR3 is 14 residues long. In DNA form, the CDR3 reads TGTGCCAGCAGCTTAGGGGCAGTCCAAGAGACCCAGTACTTC. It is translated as CASSLGAVQETQYF.

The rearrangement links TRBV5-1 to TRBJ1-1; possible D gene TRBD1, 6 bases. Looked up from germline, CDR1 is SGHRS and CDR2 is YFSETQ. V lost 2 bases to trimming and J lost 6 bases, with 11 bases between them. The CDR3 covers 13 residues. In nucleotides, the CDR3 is TGCGCCAGCAGCTTAGGGGGGGACCCTGAAGCTTTCTTT. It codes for CASSLGGDPEAFF.

CDR3 sequence (DNA): TGTGCCAGCGCCCTGCAGGGTAGGAATGAGCAGTTCTTC. Amino acids: CASALQGRNEQFF. The chain recombines TRBV7-3 with TRBJ2-1, with D perhaps TRBD1 (5 bases). V was shortened by 8 bases and J by 7 bases, with 15 bases between the two germline ends. CDR3 length: 13 residues. Per the germline V gene, CDR1 is SGHTA and CDR2 is FQGTGA.

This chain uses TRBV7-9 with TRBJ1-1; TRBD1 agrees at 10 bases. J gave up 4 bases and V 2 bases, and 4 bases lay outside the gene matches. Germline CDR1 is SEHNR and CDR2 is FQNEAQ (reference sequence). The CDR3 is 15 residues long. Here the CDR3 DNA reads TGTGCCAGCAGCTTATCCCGGACAGGGGGCACTGAAGCTTTCTTT. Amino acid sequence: CASSLSRTGGTEAFF.

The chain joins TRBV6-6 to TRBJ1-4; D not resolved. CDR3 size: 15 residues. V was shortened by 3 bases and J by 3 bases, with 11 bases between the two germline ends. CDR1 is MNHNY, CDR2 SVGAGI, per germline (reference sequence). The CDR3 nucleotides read TGTGCCAGCAGTTATCGTGCAACGGCTAATGAAAAACTGTTTTTT. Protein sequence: CASSYRATANEKLFF.

The CDR3 DNA reads TGTGCCAGCAGCTCCCTTTTCGACACTGAAGCTTTCTTT. It is translated as CASSSLFDTEAFF. The gene calls are TRBV13 and TRBJ1-1; D gene ambiguous. The CDR3 length is 13 residues. The ends were cut back, 4 bases at V and 3 bases at J, with 9 bases in the middle. Germline V gives CDR1 PRHDT, CDR2 FYEKMQ (reference sequence). The whole variable domain, remainder taken from reference TRBV13 and TRBJ1-1, is AAGVIQSPRHLIKEKRETATLKCYPIPRHDTVYWYQQGPGQDPQFLISFYEKMQSDKGSIPDRFSAQQFSDYHSELNMSSLELGDSALYFCASSSLFDTEAFFGQGTRLTVV.

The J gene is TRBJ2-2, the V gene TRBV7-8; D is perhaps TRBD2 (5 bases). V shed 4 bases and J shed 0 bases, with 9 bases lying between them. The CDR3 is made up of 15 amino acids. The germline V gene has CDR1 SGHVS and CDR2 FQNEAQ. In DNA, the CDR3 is TGTGCCAGCAGCTGGAGCGGTGCGAACACCGGGGAGCTGTTTTTT. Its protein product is CASSWSGANTGELFF.

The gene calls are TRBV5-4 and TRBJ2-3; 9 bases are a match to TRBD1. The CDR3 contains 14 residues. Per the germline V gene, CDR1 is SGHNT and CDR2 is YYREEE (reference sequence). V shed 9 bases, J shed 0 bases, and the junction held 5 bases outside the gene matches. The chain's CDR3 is CATQQGASTDTQYF. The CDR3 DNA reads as TGTGCCACCCAACAGGGGGCGAGCACAGATACGCAGTATTTT.

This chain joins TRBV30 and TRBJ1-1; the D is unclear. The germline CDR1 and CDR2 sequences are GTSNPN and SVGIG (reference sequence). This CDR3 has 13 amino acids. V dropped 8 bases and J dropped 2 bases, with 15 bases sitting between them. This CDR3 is CAPTGEGNTEAFF. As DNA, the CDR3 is TGTGCCCCCACCGGGGAGGGTAACACTGAAGCTTTCTTT.

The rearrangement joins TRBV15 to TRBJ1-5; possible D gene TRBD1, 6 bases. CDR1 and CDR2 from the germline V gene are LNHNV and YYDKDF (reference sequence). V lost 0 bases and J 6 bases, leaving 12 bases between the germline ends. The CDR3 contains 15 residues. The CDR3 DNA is TGTGCCACCAGCAGAGACAGGGGCGGTGGTCAGCCCCAGCATTTT. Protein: CATSRDRGGGQPQHF.

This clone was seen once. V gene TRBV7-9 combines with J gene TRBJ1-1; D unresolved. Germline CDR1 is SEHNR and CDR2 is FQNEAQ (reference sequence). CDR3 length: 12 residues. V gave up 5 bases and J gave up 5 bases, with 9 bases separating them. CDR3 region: CASSEGDTEAFF. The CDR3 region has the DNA TGTGCCAGCAGCGAAGGAGATACTGAAGCTTTCTTT.

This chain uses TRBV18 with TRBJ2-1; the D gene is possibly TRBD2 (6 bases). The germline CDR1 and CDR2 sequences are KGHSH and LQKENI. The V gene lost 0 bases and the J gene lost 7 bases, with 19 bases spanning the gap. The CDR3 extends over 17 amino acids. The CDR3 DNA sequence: TGTGCCAGCTCACCACCGGGTCCGGCGGTTGCGGGGAATGAGCAGTTCTTC. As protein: CASSPPGPAVAGNEQFF.

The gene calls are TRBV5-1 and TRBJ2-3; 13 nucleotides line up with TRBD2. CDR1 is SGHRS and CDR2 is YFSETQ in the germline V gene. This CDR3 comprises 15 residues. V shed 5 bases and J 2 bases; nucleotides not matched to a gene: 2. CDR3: CASRTSGRYTDTQYF. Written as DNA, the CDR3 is TGCGCCAGCAGGACTAGCGGGAGGTACACAGATACGCAGTATTTT. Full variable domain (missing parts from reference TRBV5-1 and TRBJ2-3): KAGVTQTPRYLIKTRGQQVTLSCSPISGHRSVSWYQQTPGQGLQFLFEYFSETQRNKGNFPGRFSGRQFSNSRSEMNVSTLELGDSALYLCASRTSGRYTDTQYFGPGTRLTVL.

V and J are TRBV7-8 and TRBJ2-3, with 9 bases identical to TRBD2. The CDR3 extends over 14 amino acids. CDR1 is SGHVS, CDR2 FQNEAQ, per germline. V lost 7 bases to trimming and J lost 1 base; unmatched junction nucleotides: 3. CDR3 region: CASIASGGTDTQYF. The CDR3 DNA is TGTGCCAGCATAGCTAGCGGGGGCACAGATACGCAGTATTTT.

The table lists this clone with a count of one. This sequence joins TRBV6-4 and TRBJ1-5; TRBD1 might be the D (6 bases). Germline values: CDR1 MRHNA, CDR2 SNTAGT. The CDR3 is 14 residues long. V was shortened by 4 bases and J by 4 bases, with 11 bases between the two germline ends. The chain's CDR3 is CASSVDSSNQPQHF. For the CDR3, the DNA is TGTGCCAGCAGTGTGGACAGTTCAAATCAGCCCCAGCATTTT.

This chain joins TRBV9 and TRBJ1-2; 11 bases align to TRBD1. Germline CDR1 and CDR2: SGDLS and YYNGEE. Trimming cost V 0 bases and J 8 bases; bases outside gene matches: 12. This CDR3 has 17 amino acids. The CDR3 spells CASSVVDQDRGLGGYTF. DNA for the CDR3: TGTGCCAGCAGCGTAGTCGATCAGGACAGGGGGCTAGGGGGCTACACCTTC.

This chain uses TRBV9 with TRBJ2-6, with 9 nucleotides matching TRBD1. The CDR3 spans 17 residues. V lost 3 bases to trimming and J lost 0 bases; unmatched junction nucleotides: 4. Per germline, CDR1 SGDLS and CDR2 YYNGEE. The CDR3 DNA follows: TGTGCCAGCAGCGAGGGGACAGGGAACTCTGGGGCCAACGTCCTGACTTTC. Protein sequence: CASSEGTGNSGANVLTF.

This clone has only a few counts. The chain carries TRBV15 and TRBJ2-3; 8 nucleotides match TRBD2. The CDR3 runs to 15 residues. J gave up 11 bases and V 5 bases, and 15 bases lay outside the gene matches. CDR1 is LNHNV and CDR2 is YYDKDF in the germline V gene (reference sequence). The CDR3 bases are TGTGCCACCAGCCCCAAGAACGGGGGGGGAGAAGTGCAGTATTTT. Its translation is CATSPKNGGGEVQYF.

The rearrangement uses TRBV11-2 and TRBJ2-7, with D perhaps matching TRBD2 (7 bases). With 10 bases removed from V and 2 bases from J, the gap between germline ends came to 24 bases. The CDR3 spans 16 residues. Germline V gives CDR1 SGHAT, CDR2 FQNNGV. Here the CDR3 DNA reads TGTGCCACGCGGGGGCCCTTAGCGGGCTCGGCCTACGAGCAGTACTTC. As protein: CATRGPLAGSAYEQYF.

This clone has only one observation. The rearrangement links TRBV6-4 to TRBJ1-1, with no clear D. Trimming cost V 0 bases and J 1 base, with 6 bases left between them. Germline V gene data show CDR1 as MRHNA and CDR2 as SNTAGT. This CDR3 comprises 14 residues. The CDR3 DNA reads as TGTGCCAGCAGTGACTCACCAGGGAACACTGAAGCTTTCTTT. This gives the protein CASSDSPGNTEAFF.

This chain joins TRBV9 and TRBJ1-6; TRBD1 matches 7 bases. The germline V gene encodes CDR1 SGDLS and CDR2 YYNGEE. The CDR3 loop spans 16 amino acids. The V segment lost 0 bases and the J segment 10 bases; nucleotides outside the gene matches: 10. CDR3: CASSVGGGRGNSPLHF. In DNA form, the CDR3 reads TGTGCCAGCAGCGTAGGGGGCGGCAGGGGGAACTCACCCCTCCACTTT.

The CDR3: CASSTGNYGYTF. CDR3 bases: TGCGCCAGCAGCACAGGGAACTATGGCTACACCTTC. The rearrangement uses TRBV5-1 and TRBJ1-2; possible D gene TRBD1, 6 bases. The CDR3 has 12 amino acids. CDR1 SGHRS and CDR2 YFSETQ come from the germline V gene. V was pared by 4 bases and J by 2 bases, with 6 bases between.

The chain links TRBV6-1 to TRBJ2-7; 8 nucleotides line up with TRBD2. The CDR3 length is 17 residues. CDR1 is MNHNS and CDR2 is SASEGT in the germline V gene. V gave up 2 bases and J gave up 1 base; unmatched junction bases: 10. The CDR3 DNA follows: TGTGCCAGCAGTGAATCGTCCCTGGGACTAGGTTCCTACGAGCAGTACTTC. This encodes CASSESSLGLGSYEQYF.

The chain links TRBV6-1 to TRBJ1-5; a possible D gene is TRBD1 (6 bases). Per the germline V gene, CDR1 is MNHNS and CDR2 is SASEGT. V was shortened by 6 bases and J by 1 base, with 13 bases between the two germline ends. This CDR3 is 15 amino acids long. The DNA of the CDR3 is TGTGCCAGCAGATCCGGGACACTAAGCAATCAGCCCCAGCATTTT. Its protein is CASRSGTLSNQPQHF.

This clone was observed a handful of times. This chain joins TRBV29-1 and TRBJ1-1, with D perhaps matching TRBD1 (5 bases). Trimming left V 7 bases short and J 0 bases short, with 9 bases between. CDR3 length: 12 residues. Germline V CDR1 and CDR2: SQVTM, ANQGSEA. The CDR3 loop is CSGGQLNTEAFF. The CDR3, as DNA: TGCAGCGGTGGACAATTGAACACTGAAGCTTTCTTT.

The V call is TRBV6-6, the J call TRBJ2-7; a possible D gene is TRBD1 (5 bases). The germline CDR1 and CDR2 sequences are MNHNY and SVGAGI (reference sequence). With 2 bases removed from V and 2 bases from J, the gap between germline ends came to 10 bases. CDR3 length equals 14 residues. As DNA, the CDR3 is TGTGCCAGCAGTTACAACAGGTCTCCCTACGAGCAGTACTTC. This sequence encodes CASSYNRSPYEQYF.